Listed below are T cell receptor beta chains from one sample, sequenced in a study of control samples from healthy donors and cancer patients. Assay: immunoSEQ multiplex PCR; the TCRdb copy retains only in-frame clones and omits some. The table includes roughly 130,000 clones, about 93% detected once. Sequencing input: PBMCs. These receptors were obtained from a man aged 45-60 years with head and neck cancer. Each CDR3 is given with its conserved first and last residue. D genes are given only for firm matches. The size entry is marked missing in some rows and otherwise reads once, few, many or a size class.

cdr3_length,clone_size,d_call,v_call,j_call,cdr3_nt,cdr3_aa
17,once,TRBD2,TRBV29-1,TRBJ2-1,TGCAGCACCTTCGGCGACGGACTAGCTAACACCTACAATGAGCAGTTCTTC,CSTFGDGLANTYNEQFF
12,few,TRBD1,TRBV30,TRBJ1-1,TGTGCCTGCGTCACGGGACAGAAAGAAGCTTTCTTT,CACVTGQKEAFF
13,NA,NA,TRBV11-2,TRBJ2-1,TGTGCCAGCAGCTCCCACTCCTACAATGAGCAGTTCTTC,CASSSHSYNEQFF
13,NA,NA,TRBV12-3/TRBV12-4,TRBJ2-7,TGTGCCAGCAGTTTGACAGAAGCCTACGAGCAGTACTTC,CASSLTEAYEQYF
13,NA,NA,TRBV7-9,TRBJ1-2,TGTGCCAGCAGCTTAGTCGGGGGGGATGGCTACACCTTC,CASSLVGGDGYTF
15,NA,TRBD1,TRBV28,TRBJ1-2,TGTGCCAGCAGCAAACCAGTAGGGGGCGTCTATGGCTACACCTTC,CASSKPVGGVYGYTF
12,NA,NA,TRBV15,TRBJ1-2,TGTGCCACCAGCAGACAGGGTTTTGGCTACACCTTC,CATSRQGFGYTF
17,NA,NA,TRBV4-3,TRBJ2-3,TGCGCCAGCAGCCAAGCCCCAAGCCCACAAGGAGTAGATACGCAGTATTTT,CASSQAPSPQGVDTQYF
13,NA,NA,TRBV5-1,TRBJ2-1,TGCGCCAGCAGCTTGACGCCGGACAATGAGCAGTTCTTC,CASSLTPDNEQFF
16,NA,TRBD2,TRBV18,TRBJ2-3,TGTGCCAGCTCACCACCGCAGACTAGCCCCCCAGATACGCAGTATTTT,CASSPPQTSPPDTQYF
14,once,NA,TRBV24-1,TRBJ1-5,TGTGCCACCAGTGATCCGAAGGGGAATCAGCCCCAGCATTTT,CATSDPKGNQPQHF
12,NA,NA,TRBV2,TRBJ2-5,TGTGCCAGCAGTGAAGGATGGGAGACCCAGTACTTC,CASSEGWETQYF
9,NA,NA,TRBV20-1,TRBJ1-2,TGCAGTGCTCACCAGGGCTACACCTTC,CSAHQGYTF
13,NA,NA,TRBV7-2,TRBJ1-5,TGTGCCAGCAGCTTATCCTCCTATCAGCCCCAGCATTTT,CASSLSSYQPQHF
14,NA,NA,TRBV6-4,TRBJ2-1,TGTGCCAGCAGTTTGGGGGCGTATTACAATGAGCAGTTCTTC,CASSLGAYYNEQFF
16,NA,NA,TRBV15,TRBJ1-4,TGTGCCACCAGCAGAAAATGGACAGACCTTAATGAAAAACTGTTTTTT,CATSRKWTDLNEKLFF
16,NA,TRBD1,TRBV18,TRBJ2-1,TGTGCCAGCTCACCCCGGGGGACAGGGGGCAACAATGAGCAGTTCTTC,CASSPRGTGGNNEQFF
12,NA,NA,TRBV28,TRBJ1-2,TGTGCCAGCAATGACAGGTTAAGGGGCTACACCTTC,CASNDRLRGYTF
13,NA,NA,TRBV6-5,TRBJ1-5,TGTGCCAGCAGTCGGGACCGCAATCAGCCCCAGCATTTT,CASSRDRNQPQHF
15,NA,TRBD1,TRBV7-2,TRBJ2-7,TGTGCCAGCAGCTCCTGGACAGGTAGCCTATACGAGCAGTACTTC,CASSSWTGSLYEQYF
16,NA,NA,TRBV13,TRBJ2-1,TGTGCCAGCAGGCCCCTTGACGGGGGTTACGACAATGAGCAGTTCTTC,CASRPLDGGYDNEQFF
15,NA,NA,TRBV6-6,TRBJ2-4,TGTGCCAGCAGTTACTCAGGGGTTGGGACGGACATTCAGTACTTC,CASSYSGVGTDIQYF
14,NA,NA,TRBV7-9,TRBJ1-6,TGTGCCAGCAGGGGGGACACCTATAATTCACCCCTCCACTTT,CASRGDTYNSPLHF
12,NA,NA,TRBV18,TRBJ2-7,TGTGCCAGCTCACCAACCCGGGGCGAGCAGTACTTC,CASSPTRGEQYF
13,NA,NA,TRBV7-2,TRBJ1-6,TGTGCCAGCAGCTTAGGGTTAGGTTCACCCCTCCACTTT,CASSLGLGSPLHF
15,NA,NA,TRBV7-2,TRBJ2-7,TGTGCCAGCCTTACCCCGACAGGAGGGGGCTACGAGCAGTACTTC,CASLTPTGGGYEQYF
12,NA,NA,TRBV6-6,TRBJ1-1,TGTGCCAGCAGCCGCAGCGCGACAGAAGCTTTCTTT,CASSRSATEAFF
13,NA,NA,TRBV15,TRBJ2-1,TGTGCCACCAGCAGAGATCGGTACAATGAGCAGTTCTTC,CATSRDRYNEQFF
21,NA,TRBD2,TRBV3-1/TRBV3-2,TRBJ2-2,TGTGCCAGCAGCCAAGAGGTCGGGGAGCGGGGGGCCCCTTCGAACACCGGGGAGCTGTTTTTT,CASSQEVGERGAPSNTGELFF
16,NA,TRBD2,TRBV2,TRBJ2-3,TGTGCCAGCAGTGGACTAGCGGGGCCCGTAGGAGATACGCAGTATTTT,CASSGLAGPVGDTQYF
17,NA,NA,TRBV5-6,TRBJ2-3,TGTGCCAGCAGCGACCCACAGGCAGACTCCACCACAGATACGCAGTATTTT,CASSDPQADSTTDTQYF
15,NA,TRBD2,TRBV28,TRBJ2-5,TGTGCCAGCAGCCCGACTAGCGGGGGTTCAAAGACCCAGTACTTC,CASSPTSGGSKTQYF
12,NA,TRBD1,TRBV6-2/TRBV6-3,TRBJ1-1,TGTGCCAGCAGCACTGGACAGGGTGAAGCTTTCTTT,CASSTGQGEAFF
15,NA,NA,TRBV6-2/TRBV6-3,TRBJ2-6,TGTGCCAGCAGTTACGGGCCCTCTGGGGCCAACGTCCTGACTTTC,CASSYGPSGANVLTF
11,NA,NA,TRBV30,TRBJ2-3,TGTGCCTGGAGTCCCACAGATACGCAGTATTTT,CAWSPTDTQYF
15,once,NA,TRBV7-8,TRBJ1-1,TGTGCCAGCAGCCCAAGGAGAGGGCCCAACACTGAAGCTTTCTTT,CASSPRRGPNTEAFF
14,NA,NA,TRBV7-2,TRBJ2-1,TGTGCCAGCAGCCCGGGCTACCACTACAATGAGCAGTTCTTC,CASSPGYHYNEQFF
15,NA,TRBD2,TRBV5-1,TRBJ2-5,TGCGCCAGCAGCCAGCGACTAGCGGGGGGGGAGACCCAGTACTTC,CASSQRLAGGETQYF
12,NA,NA,TRBV7-2,TRBJ2-7,TGTGCCAGCAGCCCCCGGGGACACGAGCAGTACTTC,CASSPRGHEQYF
13,NA,NA,TRBV19,TRBJ1-1,TGTGCCAGTAGTATGAGTCTGAACACTGAAGCTTTCTTT,CASSMSLNTEAFF
11,NA,TRBD1,TRBV20-1,TRBJ2-7,TGCAGCGTAGAACAGGGGGACGAGCAGTACTTC,CSVEQGDEQYF
13,NA,NA,TRBV6-6,TRBJ1-1,TGTGCCAGCAGAAACCGGGAGACCACTGAAGCTTTCTTT,CASRNRETTEAFF
15,NA,NA,TRBV4-2,TRBJ1-1,TGTGCCAGCCTCCGACTACAGGGCGAGAGCACTGAAGCTTTCTTT,CASLRLQGESTEAFF
14,NA,NA,TRBV5-1,TRBJ1-2,TGCGCCAGCAGCCCTTCGACTATGGGTTATGGCTACACCTTC,CASSPSTMGYGYTF
13,NA,NA,TRBV5-4,TRBJ2-7,TGTGCCAGCAGCCCCCGGACCAACTACGAGCAGTACTTC,CASSPRTNYEQYF
13,NA,NA,TRBV2,TRBJ2-7,TGTGCCAGCAGTGAAGGCAGAGTCTACGAGCAGTACTTC,CASSEGRVYEQYF
11,NA,NA,TRBV7-8,TRBJ2-1,TGTGCCAGCAGCCAGGGTAGGGGGCAGTTCTTC,CASSQGRGQFF
10,NA,NA,TRBV6-5,TRBJ1-1,TGTGCCAGCAGCAACACTGAAGCTTTCTTT,CASSNTEAFF
15,NA,NA,TRBV18,TRBJ1-2,TGTGCCAGCTCACCACCGAGCACATATAACTATGGCTACACCTTC,CASSPPSTYNYGYTF
16,NA,NA,TRBV27,TRBJ1-3,TGTGCCAGCAGTCCTAAGGGAACAGGGACTGGAAACACCATATATTTT,CASSPKGTGTGNTIYF
15,NA,NA,TRBV28,TRBJ1-4,TGTGCCAGCAGTTTTGCGGCCTCGCGGCGTGGAAAACTGTTTTTT,CASSFAASRRGKLFF
16,NA,TRBD1,TRBV9,TRBJ2-3,TGTGCCAGCAGCGTAGCTACAGGGGGAGGCACAGATACGCAGTATTTT,CASSVATGGGTDTQYF
16,NA,TRBD1,TRBV30,TRBJ1-5,TGTGCCTGGAGTACTCGAAGGAGGGGGCTTATACAGCCCCAGCATTTT,CAWSTRRRGLIQPQHF
13,NA,NA,TRBV5-4,TRBJ2-3,TGTGCCAGCAGTTTAATGATAACAGATACGCAGTATTTT,CASSLMITDTQYF
13,NA,NA,TRBV3-1/TRBV3-2,TRBJ1-4,TGTGCCAGCAGCCAAGGCTTCTCCGAGGGACTGTTTTTT,CASSQGFSEGLFF
14,once,TRBD2,TRBV6-5,TRBJ2-7,TGTGCCAGCAGTTACGGCGGGAGAACCTACGAGCAGTACTTC,CASSYGGRTYEQYF
14,NA,TRBD1,TRBV19,TRBJ1-5,TGTGCCAGTAGTTCAAGACAGGGAAGACAGCCCCAGCATTTT,CASSSRQGRQPQHF
14,once,TRBD1,TRBV5-1,TRBJ2-3,TGCGCCAGCAGTTTACAGGGGACAGGGGATACGCAGTATTTT,CASSLQGTGDTQYF
14,once,NA,TRBV7-3,TRBJ2-7,TGTGCCAGCAGCTTAAACCCGGGCGGCTACGAGCAGTACTTC,CASSLNPGGYEQYF